This section outlines one T cell receptor (beta chain) sequence together with its context. The record originates from a study of blood T cell repertoires in COVID-19. Sequencing was performed with immunoSEQ multiplex PCR; in TCRdb, only in-frame clones are kept and a portion is missing. The top ten hold about 1.7% of the sample, which has hundreds of thousands of clones, about 90% seen once. Trimming took 5 bases from V and 0 from J; bases not matched to a gene: 5. This CDR3 comprises 15 residues. Germline loops: CDR1 SGHAT, CDR2 FQNNGV. The receptor was derived from a woman aged 18-29 years with acute COVID-19. The chain uses TRBV11-2 and TRBJ2-5; 8 nucleotides align to TRBD2. The sequencing input was PBMCs or T cells enriched from blood (not recorded which). The CDR3 bases are TGTGCCAGCAGCCCCGGGGGGGGTAACCAAGAGACCCAGTACTTC. This sequence encodes CASSPGGGNQETQYF.